The 21 T cell receptor beta chains below were found in one sample sequenced in a study of blood T cells in healthy people across ages. Combining a sample-barcoded 5' primer with a J-beta primer mix, a second PCR ran for 7 to 11 cycles. Using its own MiXCR run on the 5' RACE reads, TCRdb lists one record per CDR3 protein. Here the sample spans approximately 1,000,000 distinct CDR3 sequences, more than 30% being singletons. Sequencing was carried out using blood. These receptor sequences come from a man aged 18 to 30 in good health.

This clonotype showed up just a few times. The chain carries TRBV27 and TRBJ2-7; D is unclear. This CDR3 has 14 amino acids. Trimming removed 4 bases at V and 2 bases at J, with 12 bases between. CDR1 MNHEY and CDR2 SMNVEV come from the germline V gene (reference sequence). The CDR3 DNA sequence: TGTGCCAGCAGTTCTAACAGAGAACCCTACGAGCAGTACTTC. Translating gives CASSSNREPYEQYF.

The chain carries TRBV20-1 and TRBJ2-4; D gene unclear. The length of the CDR3 is 14 residues. The germline gives CDR1 DFQATT, CDR2 SNEGSKA (reference sequence). Trimming removed 0 bases at V and 13 bases at J, with 19 bases between. CDR3 in DNA: TGCAGTGCTAGAGATCTTAGAACAGCTTACGGGCAGTACTTC. It yields the protein CSARDLRTAYGQYF.

The gene calls are TRBV9 and TRBJ2-7; tentatively, D is TRBD2 (6 bases). Germline CDR1 and CDR2: SGDLS and YYNGEE. The CDR3 loop spans 15 amino acids. The germline V and J ends were trimmed by 0 bases and 5 bases, with 15 bases remaining between them. The CDR3, as DNA: TGTGCCAGCAGCGTAGGTGGAGGGCTCCCCAACGAGCAGTACTTC. The encoded protein is CASSVGGGLPNEQYF.

This chain connects TRBV11-1 to TRBJ1-5; D is ambiguous. V lost 5 bases to trimming and J lost 4 bases, with 9 bases between them. CDR1 and CDR2 (germline): SGHAT, FQDESV (reference sequence). This CDR3 has 13 amino acids. The CDR3 region has the DNA TGTGCCAGCAGCGCCGCGGATAATCAGCCCCAGCATTTT. Its protein product is CASSAADNQPQHF.

The V call is TRBV7-9, the J call TRBJ2-1, with TRBD1 as a possible D gene (5 bases). Trimming pared 9 bases from V and 4 bases from J, leaving 16 bases between. The CDR3 totals 14 residues. Germline CDR1 reads SEHNR; CDR2 reads FQNEAQ (reference sequence). The CDR3 reads CARGTDGQYNEQFF. CDR3 sequence (DNA): TGTGCCAGGGGAACAGACGGACAATACAATGAGCAGTTCTTC.

The V and J genes are TRBV29-1 and TRBJ1-1; D remains ambiguous. The CDR3 spans 15 residues. Trimming pared 7 bases from V and 0 bases from J, leaving 18 bases between. In germline, CDR1 is SQVTM, CDR2 ANQGSEA. CDR3 sequence: CSADPLLVLNTEAFF. DNA of the CDR3: TGCAGCGCTGACCCTCTCCTTGTTCTGAACACTGAAGCTTTCTTT. The entire variable domain, with the rest obtained from reference TRBV29-1 and TRBJ1-1, is as follows: SAVISQKPSRDICQRGTSLTIQCQVDSQVTMMFWYRQQPGQSLTLIATANQGSEATYESGFVIDKFPISRPNLTFSTLTVSNMSPEDSSIYLCSADPLLVLNTEAFFGQGTRLTVV.

This clonotype turned up a few times. The chain employs TRBV20-1 and TRBJ1-1; the match to TRBD1 covers 11 bases. Germline V gene lookup returns CDR1 DFQATT and CDR2 SNEGSKA (reference sequence). This CDR3 is 14 amino acids long. Trimming at V came to 6 bases and at J to 3 bases, leaving 6 bases not matched to a gene. Written as DNA, the CDR3 is TGCAGTGCGCAGGACAGGGGGCTTGACACTGAAGCTTTCTTT. This translates into CSAQDRGLDTEAFF.

The CDR3 DNA follows: TGTGCCAGCAGCTTATCCAGGGGGGTCTCGAGCACAGATACGCAGTATTTT. Amino acid sequence: CASSLSRGVSSTDTQYF. The chain combines TRBV7-8 with TRBJ2-3; D might be TRBD1 (7 bases). This CDR3 has 17 residues. Germline V gives CDR1 SGHVS, CDR2 FQNEAQ. The V gene lost 2 bases and the J gene lost 0 bases, with 15 bases spanning the gap. The full variable domain, completed using reference TRBV7-8 and TRBJ2-3, is GAGVSQSPRYKVAKRGQDVALRCDPISGHVSLFWYQQALGQGPEFLTYFQNEAQLDKSGLPSDRFFAERPEGSVSTLKIQRTQQEDSAVYLCASSLSRGVSSTDTQYFGPGTRLTVL.

This clonotype was counted only a few times. Because the CDR3's place on the DNA is in doubt, the DNA is left out and the CDR3 is given as listed by TCRdb. The gene calls are TRBV7-8 and TRBJ2-1; the DNA was not used to check the table's D call, TRBD1. The CDR3 is 14 residues long, ends included. The germline V gene encodes CDR1 SGHVS and CDR2 FQNEAQ. The CDR3 reads CASSFGGGAGKKFF.

The chain carries TRBV4-3 and TRBJ2-5; unclear D gene. With 4 bases removed from V and 2 bases from J, the gap between germline ends came to 14 bases. The CDR3 runs to 15 residues. Germline-derived CDR1 and CDR2 are LGHNA and YSLEER. The CDR3 region is CASSRDLSGQETQYF. Written as DNA, the CDR3 is TGCGCCAGCAGCCGTGACCTGAGTGGACAAGAGACCCAGTACTTC.

This clonotype was seen a few times. The chain carries TRBV12-3 or TRBV12-4 and TRBJ2-2, with D perhaps matching TRBD2 (6 bases). The ends were cut back, 0 bases at V and 1 base at J, with 9 bases in the middle. The CDR3 is made up of 16 amino acids. For the CDR3, the DNA is TGTGCCAGCAGTTTAGCGGGACTGCAGAACACCGGGGAGCTGTTTTTT. This codes for CASSLAGLQNTGELFF.

This sequence joins TRBV6-5 and TRBJ1-6; the D is unclear. Per the germline V gene, CDR1 is MNHEY and CDR2 is SVGAGI. Between the trimmed V and J ends, which lost 6 bases and 5 bases, there was a span of 17 bases. The CDR3 length is 16 residues. CDR3 coding DNA: TGTGCCAGCAGCTACCCCGTCGGATTCCATAATTCACCCCTCCACTTT. Translation: CASSYPVGFHNSPLHF.

The rearrangement links TRBV6-5 to TRBJ1-6; D is undetermined. Germline CDR1 reads MNHEY; CDR2 reads SVGAGI. Trimming stripped 6 bases from V and 6 bases from J, with 15 bases between. This CDR3 is 15 amino acids long. In nucleotides, the CDR3 is TGTGCCAGCAGCCCGGTTCTCCATATTAATTCACCCCTCCACTTT. Protein: CASSPVLHINSPLHF.

V usage is TRBV20-1 and J usage is TRBJ2-1; 7 positions agree with TRBD1. Germline-derived CDR1 and CDR2 are DFQATT and SNEGSKA (reference sequence). This CDR3 contains 14 residues. V lost 1 base to trimming and J lost 5 bases; unmatched junction nucleotides: 5. CDR3 in DNA: TGCAGTGCTAGAGGTCGGGACAGCAACAATGAGCAGTTCTTC. It specifies CSARGRDSNNEQFF.

The table lists this clonotype with a few counts. The chain couples TRBV20-1 to TRBJ2-5; D call uncertain. Germline V gene data show CDR1 as DFQATT and CDR2 as SNEGSKA (reference sequence). The CDR3 spans 10 residues. This chain's CDR3 is CSPRQETQYF. The DNA for the CDR3 is TGCAGCCCGCGGCAGGAGACCCAGTACTTC.

This clonotype turned up a few times. The chain recombines TRBV11-2 with TRBJ2-5, with 7 positions matching TRBD1. Germline values: CDR1 SGHAT, CDR2 FQNNGV. The CDR3 length is 16 residues. J was trimmed by 1 base and V by 3 bases; bases with no gene match: 8. This chain's CDR3 is CASSFRRGGLQETQYF. Written as DNA, the CDR3 is TGTGCCAGCAGCTTCCGTAGAGGGGGCCTCCAAGAGACCCAGTACTTC.

This clonotype came up once. The chain joins TRBV14 to TRBJ1-4; possible D gene TRBD1, 5 bases. V dropped 6 bases and J dropped 7 bases, with 12 bases sitting between them. The CDR3 has 13 amino acids. Germline lookup yields CDR1 SGHDN and CDR2 FVKESK. CDR3 sequence (DNA): TGTGCCAGCAGTCAGGGAGAACGTGAAAAACTGTTTTTT. This codes for CASSQGEREKLFF.

A few counts support this clonotype. The chain carries TRBV12-3 or TRBV12-4 and TRBJ2-6; 8 bases are shared with TRBD1. CDR3 length: 18 amino acids. The J segment lost 5 bases and the V segment lost 6 bases, leaving 15 bases of the junction unmatched. CDR3 in DNA: TGTGCCAGCAGATATGACAGGGGCGAACCTCTGAGGGCCAACGTCCTGACTTTC. It is translated as CASRYDRGEPLRANVLTF.

This clonotype has ten or more counts. The CDR3 DNA sequence: TGTGCCAGCAGCTTTAATGAGACCCAGTACTTC. This translates into CASSFNETQYF. The chain recombines TRBV5-5 with TRBJ2-5; D uncertain. The ends were cut back, 2 bases at V and 5 bases at J, with 4 bases in the middle. Germline V lookup: CDR1 SGHKS, CDR2 YYEKEE (reference sequence). The CDR3 runs 11 residues. The full variable domain, completed using reference TRBV5-5 and TRBJ2-5, is DAGVTQSPTHLIKTRGQQVTLRCSPISGHKSVSWYQQVLGQGPQFIFQYYEKEERGRGNFPDRFSARQFPNYSSELNVNALLLGDSALYLCASSFNETQYFGPGTRLLVL.

CDR3 residues: CASSYRGLEYNEQFF. The CDR3 DNA reads as TGTGCCAGCAGTTACAGGGGACTAGAATACAATGAGCAGTTCTTC. V and J are TRBV6-2 or TRBV6-3 and TRBJ2-1; TRBD2 matches at 8 bases. The CDR3 runs 15 residues. Trimming cost V 2 bases and J 4 bases; bases outside gene matches: 4. The germline V gene has CDR1 MNHEY and CDR2 SVGEGT.

As regards this clonotype: One end of the junction does not line up with germline, which may come from a read error. This sequence joins TRBV20-1 and TRBJ2-1; 8 bases agree with TRBD1. The CDR3 extends over 13 amino acids. From germline, CDR1 is DFQATT and CDR2 SNEGSKA (reference sequence). CDR3: CSAGDRGGNKQFF. DNA of the CDR3: TGCAGTGCTGGAGACAGGGGTGGCAATAAGCAGTTCTTC.